This T cell receptor beta chain was observed in a study of PD-L1 blockade in urothelial cancer. Study background: In the patient group, about 90% of the roughly 30 were males with bladder-origin urothelial cancer. Points from the study as a whole: Clonality of blood TCR below the median before treatment predicted better survival. Durable-benefit patients expanded tumor-associated blood clones more at 3 weeks.

Notes on this clone: No antigen is known for it.

Every PCR got spiked synthetic TCR analog templates. Only in-frame clones appear in the TCRdb table, and some are missing; sequencing was by immunoSEQ multiplex PCR. Of 90,000 to 120,000 clones in the sample, roughly 88% were seen once. V shed 4 bases and J shed 2 bases, with 11 bases lying between them. This CDR3 has 14 amino acids. CDR1 and CDR2 from the germline V gene are SNHLY and FYNNEI. The clonotype comes from a man aged 45-65 years with urothelial cancer. This specimen was PBMCs, taken around atezolizumab (anti-PD-L1) treatment. The V call is TRBV2, the J call TRBJ1-2; maybe TRBD1 (5 bases). CDR3 sequence reads: CASSGGGLNYGYTF. As DNA, the CDR3 is TGTGCCAGCAGTGGGGGGGGACTAAACTATGGCTACACCTTC.